Shown below are 6 T cell receptor beta chains from a single sample sequenced in a study of T cell responses to AZD1222 COVID-19 vaccine (dated by TCRdb to the early 2020s). Libraries were made using the immunoSEQ multiplex PCR assay. Held by TCRdb, this immuneACCESS table contains in-frame sequences only and omits some clones. Under half of the omission traces to an unresolved V gene where checked; the cause of the rest is unknown. This sample gives about 120,000 clones in total; approximately 87% of them show up just once. Less than 4.5% of the sample goes to the ten largest clones. The sample's time point, from its label and the paper: baseline before first vaccination. Sequencing used peripheral blood, obtained on day 0 of AZD1222 vaccination. The receptors shown here come from an adult in good health.

The chain carries TRBV7-2 and TRBJ1-5; TRBD1 agrees at 10 bases. CDR1 and CDR2 (germline): SGHTA, FQGNSA. J lost 10 bases, V lost 5 bases, and 8 bases had no gene match. This CDR3 comprises 14 residues. This CDR3 is CASSGTGQGEPQHF. The CDR3 DNA follows: TGTGCCAGCAGCGGGACAGGACAGGGGGAACCCCAGCATTTT.

The CDR3 bases are TGTGCCAGCAGTTTGTGGGGGAGGGAAAATCAGCCCCAGCATTTT. Its translation: CASSLWGRENQPQHF. This sequence joins TRBV27 and TRBJ1-5; D may be TRBD1 (5 bases). V was clipped by 3 bases and J by 4 bases, with 13 bases between them. The CDR3 is 15 residues long. Germline V gene data show CDR1 as MNHEY and CDR2 as SMNVEV (reference sequence).

The V call is TRBV7-2, the J call TRBJ2-7, with 7 bases identical to TRBD2. The V segment lost 5 bases and the J segment 3 bases; nucleotides outside the gene matches: 7. The CDR3 has 14 residues. Germline CDR1 is SGHTA and CDR2 is FQGNSA. The CDR3 DNA reads as TGTGCCAGCAGCCCGCGGGACTATGTCTACGAGCAGTACTTC. It is translated as CASSPRDYVYEQYF.

The V and J genes are TRBV27 and TRBJ2-7; 9 bases agree with TRBD1. The V gene end was trimmed by 5 bases and the J gene end by 3 bases; junction bases not matched to a gene: 17. The CDR3 is 18 residues long. Per the germline V gene, CDR1 is MNHEY and CDR2 is SMNVEV (reference sequence). CDR3: CASSALRGQGTLLYEQYF. Here the CDR3 DNA reads TGTGCCAGCAGTGCCCTTAGGGGACAGGGCACTCTTCTCTACGAGCAGTACTTC.

In its sample, this clone was seen a few times. This chain joins TRBV7-9 and TRBJ2-2; 9 positions agree with TRBD1. Germline CDR1 is SEHNR and CDR2 is FQNEAQ (reference sequence). The V and J ends lost 3 bases and 4 bases, in that order; junction bases with no gene match: 3. The CDR3 loop spans 15 amino acids. Written as DNA, the CDR3 is TGTGCCAGCAGCTTGGGACAGGGAACCACCGGGGAGCTGTTTTTT. Translation: CASSLGQGTTGELFF.

The V gene is TRBV7-2, the J gene TRBJ1-1; D unresolved. V was cut by 5 bases and J by 1 base, with 11 bases left in between. The CDR3 length is 14 residues. Germline V gene lookup returns CDR1 SGHTA and CDR2 FQGNSA. The CDR3 nucleotides are TGTGCCAGCAGCATAATTTACAAGAACACTGAAGCTTTCTTT. Its translation: CASSIIYKNTEAFF.